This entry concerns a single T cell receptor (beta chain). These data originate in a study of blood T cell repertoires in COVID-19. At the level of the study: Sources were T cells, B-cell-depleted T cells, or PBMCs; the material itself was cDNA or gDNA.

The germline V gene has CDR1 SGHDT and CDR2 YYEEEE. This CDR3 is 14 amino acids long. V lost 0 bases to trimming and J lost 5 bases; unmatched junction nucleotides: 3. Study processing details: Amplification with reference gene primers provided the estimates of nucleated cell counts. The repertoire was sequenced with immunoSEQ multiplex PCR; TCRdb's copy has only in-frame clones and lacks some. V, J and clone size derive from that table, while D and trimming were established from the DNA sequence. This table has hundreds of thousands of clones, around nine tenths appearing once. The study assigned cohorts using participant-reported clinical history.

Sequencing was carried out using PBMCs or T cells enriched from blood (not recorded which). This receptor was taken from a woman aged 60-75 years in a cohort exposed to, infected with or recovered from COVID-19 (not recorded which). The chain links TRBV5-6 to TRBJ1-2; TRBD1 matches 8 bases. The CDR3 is CASSLGTGSYGYTF. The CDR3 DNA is TGTGCCAGCAGCTTGGGGACAGGGTCATATGGCTACACCTTC.